This TCR beta chain was recorded in a study of a mutant IDH1 vaccine in newly diagnosed glioma (dated by TCRdb to about 2021). In the study overall: Eight vaccinations were administered to patients in weeks 1, 3, 5, 7, 11, 15, 19 and 23, corresponding to visits V03 through V10. Vaccination began 4-6 weeks after radiotherapy alone, or alongside temozolomide cycles in the chemotherapy-containing groups. Six visits were used for peripheral blood collection: V03 (baseline), V05, V07, V10, V12 and V13. Prior to enrollment, standard therapy consisting of radiotherapy alone, temozolomide alone, or radiochemotherapy with temozolomide had been administered to patients, with the combination being received by most patients. Of the 25 to 40 patients who were treated, about 62% were male and around 40% were female, and the mean age was approximately 40 years. Longitudinal TCRB deep sequencing was done for 25 to 30 treated patients, wherever samples were available for exploratory analyses. What the work shows at the level of the full study, not this receptor alone: Pseudoprogression appeared unrelated to alterations in the top peripheral T cell clonotypes detected by TCRB sequencing. It was noted by the authors that analyses of patient blood samples could not be reproduced owing to sample limitations. Availability determined which PBMC samples were chosen for TCRB deep sequencing. Immune responses induced by the vaccine were seen in around 94% of patients across multiple MHC alleles.

This clone was seen a handful of times. Its antigen is currently not known. Per-base qualities were not stored, and no clone one base away is much larger. The time point tag for this specimen amounts to: week 5, during vaccination. Each vaccine dose was 300 ug of a 20-mer mutant IDH1 peptide in Montanide, given subcutaneously with topical imiquimod. Donors had newly diagnosed WHO grade 3 or 4 IDH1-mutant astrocytomas with loss of nuclear ATRX. The samples were drawn from NOA16, a multicentre, single-arm, open-label phase I trial in Germany that tested a mutant IDH1 peptide vaccine in humans for the first time. The DNeasy Blood and Tissue Kit was used to extract genomic DNA from EDTA blood for TCRB sequencing. From a lookup of the germline V gene, CDR1 and CDR2 are MGHRA and YSYEKL. V loses 2 bases, J loses 6 bases, and the germline ends lie 5 bases apart. Its CDR3 holds 12 amino acids, cysteine through phenylalanine. Just the 36-base CDR3 DNA is kept, in frame starting at base 1.

Libraries were prepared through the immunoSEQ multiplex PCR assay. Following the manufacturer's protocol, the hsTCRB Kit was used to amplify rearranged TCR beta chain sequences. An Illumina MiSeq was used to sequence the TCRB libraries. Under the source paper's analysis protocol: The proprietary platform of the kit vendor was used for demultiplexing, trimming and gene mapping. This immuneACCESS table, as held by TCRdb, lists in-frame sequences with V and J called but not all clones. Of the missing ones, under half trace to an unresolved V gene in checked studies; the others have no known cause. The V and J calls and clone size come from that table; D and trimming were worked out from the DNA. Within this sample are approximately 61,000 clones, with approximately 79% of them counted one time only. The ten most abundant clones make up 7% to 8.5% of the sample.

The receptor's source is a woman in her forties or fifties with glioma. Material: PBMCs, obtained from a glioma patient whose treatment included an IDH1 peptide vaccine. The rearrangement combines TRBV4-1 with TRBJ2-1; too little of a D gene remains to name it. The nucleotide sequence reads as follows: TGCGCCAGCAGCCAAACCCTCAATGAGCAGTTCTTC. Its amino acids are CASSQTLNEQFF.